This TCR beta chain was found in a study of cytomegalovirus exposure and HLA in healthy donors. Regarding the study as a whole: The listing of 150 to 200 TCR beta chains classed them as cytomegalovirus-associated. Later analysis associated a missense DCLRE1C variant with TCR beta V- and J-gene trimming.

Donors showed nominal health when sampled, although they likely had unrecorded immune exposures. Comment on this clone: Antigen unknown.

PCR used 60 Vbeta primers and 13 Jbeta primers. The authors' processing: Later, an analysis found around 80 million unique TCR beta chains, and 10 million to 11 million of these were shared. This table comes from immunoSEQ multiplex PCR, and its TCRdb copy is limited to in-frame clones, with some not included. For V, J and clone size, that table is used; D and trimming come from the DNA. Of approximately 180,000 clones in the sample, 70% to 85% were seen once. V was trimmed by 6 bases and J by 4 bases, leaving 18 bases between them. The CDR3 extends over 15 amino acids. Germline V gives CDR1 MNHNY, CDR2 SVGAGI (reference sequence).

The receptor comes from a human donor in good health. The chain carries TRBV6-6 and TRBJ1-2; no firm D call. Sample: PBMCs. The CDR3 region has the DNA TGTGCCAGCAGGACCCGGGTCATGGATTCCTATGGCTACACCTTC. Encoded protein: CASRTRVMDSYGYTF.